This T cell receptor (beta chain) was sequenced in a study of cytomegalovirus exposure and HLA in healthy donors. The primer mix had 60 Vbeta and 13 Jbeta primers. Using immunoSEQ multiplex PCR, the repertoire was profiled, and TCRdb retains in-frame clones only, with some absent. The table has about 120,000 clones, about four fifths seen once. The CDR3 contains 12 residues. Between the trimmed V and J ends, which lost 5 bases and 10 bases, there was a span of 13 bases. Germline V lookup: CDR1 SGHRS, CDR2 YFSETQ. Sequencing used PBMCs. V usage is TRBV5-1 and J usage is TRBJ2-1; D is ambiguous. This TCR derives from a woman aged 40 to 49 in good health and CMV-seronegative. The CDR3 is CASRSSGGEQFF. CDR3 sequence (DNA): TGCGCCAGCAGATCGTCAGGTGGGGAGCAGTTCTTC.